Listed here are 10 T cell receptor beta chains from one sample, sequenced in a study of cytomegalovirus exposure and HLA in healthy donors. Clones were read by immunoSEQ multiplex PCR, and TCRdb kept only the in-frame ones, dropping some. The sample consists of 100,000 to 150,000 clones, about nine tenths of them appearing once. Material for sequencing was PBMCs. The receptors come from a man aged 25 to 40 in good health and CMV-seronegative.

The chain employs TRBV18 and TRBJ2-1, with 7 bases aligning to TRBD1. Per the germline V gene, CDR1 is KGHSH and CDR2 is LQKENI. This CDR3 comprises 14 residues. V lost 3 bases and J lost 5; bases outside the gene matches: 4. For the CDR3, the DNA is TGTGCCAGCTCACCGGACAGGACCCACAATGAGCAGTTCTTC. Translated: CASSPDRTHNEQFF.

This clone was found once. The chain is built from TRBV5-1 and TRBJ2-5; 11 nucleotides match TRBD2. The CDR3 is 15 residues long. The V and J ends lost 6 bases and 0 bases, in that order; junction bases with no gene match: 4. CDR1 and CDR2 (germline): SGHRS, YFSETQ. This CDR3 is CASTIAGGYQETQYF. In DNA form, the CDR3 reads TGCGCCAGCACCATAGCGGGGGGGTACCAAGAGACCCAGTACTTC.

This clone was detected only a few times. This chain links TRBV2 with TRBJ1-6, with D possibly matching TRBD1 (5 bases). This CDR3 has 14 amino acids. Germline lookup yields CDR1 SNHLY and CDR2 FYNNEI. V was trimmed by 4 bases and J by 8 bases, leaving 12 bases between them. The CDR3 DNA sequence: TGTGCCAGCAGTGTAGGGGTAAGACATTCACCCCTCCACTTT. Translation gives CASSVGVRHSPLHF.

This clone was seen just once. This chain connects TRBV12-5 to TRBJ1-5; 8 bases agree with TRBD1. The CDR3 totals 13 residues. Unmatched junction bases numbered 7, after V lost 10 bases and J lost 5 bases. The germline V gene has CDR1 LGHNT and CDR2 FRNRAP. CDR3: CATTQGDHQPQHF. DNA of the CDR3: TGTGCTACCACACAGGGGGACCATCAGCCCCAGCATTTT.

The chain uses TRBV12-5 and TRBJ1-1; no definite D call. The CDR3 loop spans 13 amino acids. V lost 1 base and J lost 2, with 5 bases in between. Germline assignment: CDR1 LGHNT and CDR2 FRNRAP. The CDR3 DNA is TGTGCTAGTGGTTTGGCCAGAAACACTGAAGCTTTCTTT. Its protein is CASGLARNTEAFF.

CDR3 sequence: CASRRGGSENIQYF. The DNA of the CDR3 is TGTGCCAGCAGGAGGGGGGGTTCGGAAAACATTCAGTACTTC. The chain is built from TRBV6-1 and TRBJ2-4; TRBD2 is a possible D gene (7 bases). Germline values: CDR1 MNHNS, CDR2 SASEGT. This CDR3 has 14 residues. V gave up 6 bases and J gave up 5 bases, with 14 bases separating them.

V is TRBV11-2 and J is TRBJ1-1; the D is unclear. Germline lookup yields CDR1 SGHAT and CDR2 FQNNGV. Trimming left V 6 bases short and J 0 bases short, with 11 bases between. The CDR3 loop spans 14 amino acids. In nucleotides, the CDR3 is TGTGCCAGCAGGATAGAAGACATGAACACTGAAGCTTTCTTT. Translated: CASRIEDMNTEAFF.

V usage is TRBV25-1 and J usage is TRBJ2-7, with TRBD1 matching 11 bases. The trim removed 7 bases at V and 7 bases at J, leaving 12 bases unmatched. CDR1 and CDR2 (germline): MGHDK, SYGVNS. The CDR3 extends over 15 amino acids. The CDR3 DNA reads TGTGCCAGCATGAGGGCCGGGACAGGGGGAAGGGAGCAGTACTTC. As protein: CASMRAGTGGREQYF.

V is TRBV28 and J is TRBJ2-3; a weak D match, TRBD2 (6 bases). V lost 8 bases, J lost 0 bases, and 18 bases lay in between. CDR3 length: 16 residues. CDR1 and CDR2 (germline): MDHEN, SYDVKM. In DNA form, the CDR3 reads TGTGCCAGCTCCTTGGGGGGAGGACCGAGCACAGATACGCAGTATTTT. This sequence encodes CASSLGGGPSTDTQYF. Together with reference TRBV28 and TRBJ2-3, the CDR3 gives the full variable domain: DVKVTQSSRYLVKRTGEKVFLECVQDMDHENMFWYRQDPGLGLRLIYFSYDVKMKEKGDIPEGYSVSREKKERFSLILESASTNQTSMYLCASSLGGGPSTDTQYFGPGTRLTVL.

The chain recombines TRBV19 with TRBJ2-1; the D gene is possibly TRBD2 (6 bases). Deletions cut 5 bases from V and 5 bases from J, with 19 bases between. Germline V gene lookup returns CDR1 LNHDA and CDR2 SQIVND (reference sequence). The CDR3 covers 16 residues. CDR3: CASSPGLSLRDNEQFF. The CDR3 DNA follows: TGTGCCAGTAGTCCCGGACTATCCCTCCGGGACAATGAGCAGTTCTTC.